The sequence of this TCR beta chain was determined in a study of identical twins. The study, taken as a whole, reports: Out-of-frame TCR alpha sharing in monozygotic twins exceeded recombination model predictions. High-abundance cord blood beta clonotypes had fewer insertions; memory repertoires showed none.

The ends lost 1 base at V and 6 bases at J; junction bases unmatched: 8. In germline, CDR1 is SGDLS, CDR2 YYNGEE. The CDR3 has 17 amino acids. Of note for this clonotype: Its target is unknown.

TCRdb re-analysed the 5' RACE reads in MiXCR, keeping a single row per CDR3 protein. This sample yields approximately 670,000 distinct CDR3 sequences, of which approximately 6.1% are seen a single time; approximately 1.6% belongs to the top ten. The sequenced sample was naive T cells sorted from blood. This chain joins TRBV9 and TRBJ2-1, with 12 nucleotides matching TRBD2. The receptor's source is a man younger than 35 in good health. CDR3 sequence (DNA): TGTGCCAGCAGCGTACTATCACAGGGACTAGCGGGCAATGAGCAGTTCTTC. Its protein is CASSVLSQGLAGNEQFF.